A selection of T cell receptor beta chains follows, all from one sample in a study of T cells in Graves' hyperthyroidism and ophthalmopathy. One entry per CDR3 protein results from TCRdb running MiXCR on the multiplex PCR reads. The sample has fewer than 350,000 distinct CDR3 sequences, 13% seen once. The specimen sequenced was blood. The receptors come from a woman in her thirties with Graves' hyperthyroidism that later progressed to Graves' ophthalmopathy. The CDR3 runs from the conserved cysteine through the conserved F or W. Each record gives: V gene, CDR3 protein.

v_call: TRBV7-9; cdr3_aa: CASSPAGWPYGYTF
v_call: TRBV19; cdr3_aa: CATTQGAGTDTQYF
v_call: TRBV4-1; cdr3_aa: CASSQVNTEKLFF
v_call: TRBV27; cdr3_aa: CASSPGFMTDTQYF
v_call: TRBV3-1; cdr3_aa: CASSARTGGTGANVLTF
v_call: TRBV4-3; cdr3_aa: CASSQGTSGGQETQYF
v_call: TRBV10-3; cdr3_aa: CAISPPPTWGIDTGELFF
v_call: TRBV18; cdr3_aa: CASSYYRGQDQPQHF
v_call: TRBV7-3; cdr3_aa: CASSMDQTSGSTEQFF
v_call: TRBV2; cdr3_aa: CASSTLGGREQYF
v_call: TRBV2; cdr3_aa: CASSPDGGSYNEQFF
v_call: TRBV2; cdr3_aa: CASSISPGQGPETQYF
v_call: TRBV4-1; cdr3_aa: CASSQDRGNTDTQYF
v_call: TRBV15; cdr3_aa: CATSESGGHNEQFF
v_call: TRBV7-2; cdr3_aa: CASSGRGTTGETQYF